This passage covers 10 T cell receptor beta chains from one sample sequenced in a study of human T cells and chemical hapten exposure. During construction of the library, unique molecular identifiers were attached to individual cDNA molecules for quantitative, reproducible TCR counting. TCRdb re-called the reads through MiXCR, storing one row per CDR3 protein. The repertoire includes around 120,000 distinct CDR3 sequences, 6.5% to 10% of them detected once, and 1.1% to 1.5% sits in the top ten. Researchers extracted total RNA from unfractionated whole blood. Sequences were obtained from whole blood. The receptors come from a human donor in good health. Some clones in this sample may be carry-over from other donors' samples.

The chain combines TRBV10-3 with TRBJ2-2; 7 bases fit TRBD2. CDR1 and CDR2 from the germline V gene are ENHRY and SYGVKD. Trimming at V came to 2 bases and at J to 4 bases, leaving 4 bases not matched to a gene. This CDR3 contains 15 residues. Here the CDR3 reads CAISEGGRVTGELFF. The DNA of the CDR3 is TGTGCCATCAGTGAGGGCGGGAGAGTCACCGGGGAGCTGTTTTTT.

This clonotype was detected ten times or more. The chain carries TRBV6-6 and TRBJ1-1; the D gene is possibly TRBD1 (5 bases). Trimming pared 6 bases from V and 6 bases from J, leaving 11 bases between. The CDR3 runs 12 residues. The germline V gene has CDR1 MNHNY and CDR2 SVGAGI (reference sequence). Here the CDR3 reads CASRGRESEAFF. CDR3 DNA sequence: TGTGCCAGCAGGGGACGGGAATCTGAAGCTTTCTTT.

V and J are TRBV7-9 and TRBJ2-3; possibly TRBD1 for D (5 bases). V was shortened by 2 bases and J by 2 bases, with 14 bases between the two germline ends. CDR3 length: 16 residues. Germline V gene lookup returns CDR1 SEHNR and CDR2 FQNEAQ (reference sequence). The CDR3 DNA is TGTGCCAGCAGCTTAAGGGGCCCTACTTACACAGATACGCAGTATTTT. This gives the protein CASSLRGPTYTDTQYF.

In its sample, this clonotype was seen a few times. The gene calls are TRBV7-9 and TRBJ2-7; no clear D gene. Trimming shortened V by 1 base and J by 4 bases, and 11 bases separated the two germline ends. Germline CDR1 and CDR2: SEHNR and FQNEAQ (reference sequence). The CDR3 loop spans 14 amino acids. CDR3 nucleotides: TGTGCCAGCAGCTTAGTGACCGAGGAGTACGAGCAGTACTTC. Protein product: CASSLVTEEYEQYF.

This clonotype was detected only a few times. V gene TRBV11-2 combines with J gene TRBJ2-1, with 10 positions matching TRBD2. Germline V CDR1 and CDR2: SGHAT, FQNNGV. V shed 5 bases and J 2 bases; nucleotides not matched to a gene: 12. This CDR3 contains 18 residues. CDR3 nucleotide sequence: TGTGCCAGCAGCCTGAGCCTAGCGGGAGAATACCCCTACAATGAGCAGTTCTTC. This codes for CASSLSLAGEYPYNEQFF.

This clonotype was picked up a small number of times. V is TRBV5-1 and J is TRBJ2-1; 7 bases align to TRBD2. Trimming cost V 4 bases and J 1 base; bases outside gene matches: 11. Germline V gene sequence: CDR1 SGHRS, CDR2 YFSETQ. The CDR3 has 17 amino acids. CDR3 nucleotides: TGCGCCAGCAGCCCGCGGGGCGGGAGCAGTTCCTACAATGAGCAGTTCTTC. Translated, it gives CASSPRGGSSSYNEQFF.

This clonotype was counted many times. The V gene is TRBV9, the J gene TRBJ1-5; D is uncertain. The germline gives CDR1 SGDLS, CDR2 YYNGEE. Deletions cut 1 base from V and 2 bases from J, with 4 bases between. The CDR3 sequence is 13 residues long. As DNA, the CDR3 is TGTGCCAGCAGCGTACAGGGCAATCAGCCCCAGCATTTT. Translated: CASSVQGNQPQHF.

This clonotype was counted between two and nine times. In DNA form, the CDR3 reads TGTGCCAGCAGCCAAGATCGAGCGGGAACCCAAAATGAGCAGTTCTTC. Its protein is CASSQDRAGTQNEQFF. V and J are TRBV4-2 and TRBJ2-1, with TRBD2 identical over 7 bases. The CDR3 totals 16 residues. V shed 0 bases, J shed 7 bases, and the junction held 9 bases outside the gene matches. Germline V lookup: CDR1 LGHNA, CDR2 YNFKEQ.

This clonotype was observed many times. This chain uses TRBV29-1 with TRBJ2-3, with D perhaps TRBD1 or TRBD2 (5 bases each). CDR3 length: 12 residues. Germline-derived CDR1 and CDR2 are SQVTM and ANQGSEA. V lost 4 bases, J lost 4 bases, and 9 bases lay in between. CDR3 coding DNA: TGCAGCGTTGGGGGGTTGGCAGATACGCAGTATTTT. The encoded protein is CSVGGLADTQYF.

In this sample, this clonotype turned up many times. V and J are TRBV18 and TRBJ1-1; D may be TRBD1 (6 bases). Germline V CDR1 and CDR2: KGHSH, LQKENI. The germline V and J ends were trimmed by 2 bases and 1 base, with 11 bases remaining between them. CDR3 size: 15 residues. The CDR3, as DNA: TGTGCCAGCTCACCAGTAGGGGGTCGGAACACTGAAGCTTTCTTT. Its translation: CASSPVGGRNTEAFF.